The clone carrying this T cell receptor (beta chain) was found a few times. What it binds is unknown. These data originate in a study of T-cell reconstitution after alpha-beta-depleted transplantation in children. Study-level results: After one year, T-cell counts and TCRbeta diversity mostly came from new T cells.

Unique molecular identifiers were incorporated when the TCRbeta library was constructed. TCRdb redid the calling of the PCR reads with MiXCR, one entry per CDR3 protein. The sample lists some 460,000 distinct CDR3 sequences, about 17% seen once, with around 30% in the top ten. This clonotype originated in a boy in the first two years of life who had a stem cell transplant for Wiskott-Aldrich syndrome, so the T cells may come from the graft donor. The source material was PBMCs, mostly from graft donor cells, sampled 360 days after TCRalphabeta/CD19-depleted stem cell transplant.

The CDR3 DNA reads as TGTGCCAGCAGCTCACTCGCTCCTCAAGAGACCCAGTACTTC. It specifies CASSSLAPQETQYF. V gene TRBV11-2 combines with J gene TRBJ2-5; D gene ambiguous. From germline, CDR1 is SGHAT and CDR2 FQNNGV. V was clipped by 4 bases and J by 2 bases, with 11 bases between them. The length of the CDR3 is 14 residues.